Listed here are 7 T cell receptor beta chains from one sample, sequenced in a study of shared clonotypes between healthy human individuals. CD45RO-negative, CCR7-selected cells formed the naive CD8 fraction, which excluded terminally differentiated effector memory CD45RA+ cells. TCRdb's copy holds only in-frame clones and misses some; the assay was immunoSEQ multiplex PCR. The sample lists around 2.1 million clones, about 93% occurring once. Source material: naive CD8+ T cells from PBMCs. The receptor source for this set is a man younger than 35 in good health. Some clones in this sample may be carry-over from other donors' samples.

V and J are TRBV7-3 and TRBJ2-6; unclear D gene. Trimming shortened V by 0 bases and J by 2 bases, and 5 bases separated the two germline ends. Germline values: CDR1 SGHTA, CDR2 FQGTGA. The length of the CDR3 is 15 residues. CDR3 sequence: CASSLTIPGANVLTF. The CDR3 nucleotides are TGTGCCAGCAGCTTAACGATCCCTGGGGCCAACGTCCTGACTTTC.

The V and J genes are TRBV7-9 and TRBJ2-7; D ambiguous. Germline CDR1 is SEHNR and CDR2 is FQNEAQ (reference sequence). V was trimmed by 3 bases and J by 0 bases, leaving 6 bases between them. The CDR3 extends over 13 amino acids. CDR3 region: CASSFLGSYEQYF. Written as DNA, the CDR3 is TGTGCCAGCAGCTTTCTCGGCTCCTACGAGCAGTACTTC.

This clone appeared once. The chain uses TRBV27 and TRBJ2-7; D is possibly TRBD1 or TRBD2 (6 bases each). V lost 5 bases and J lost 3, with 14 bases in between. The CDR3 contains 14 residues. Germline CDR1 is MNHEY and CDR2 is SMNVEV (reference sequence). The CDR3 bases are TGTGCCAGCAGTAGGGGGGAGCTCTACTACGAGCAGTACTTC. The encoded protein is CASSRGELYYEQYF.

This sequence joins TRBV9 and TRBJ1-5; the D gene is possibly TRBD1 (6 bases). CDR3 size: 15 residues. Germline V CDR1 and CDR2: SGDLS, YYNGEE. V dropped 3 bases and J dropped 5 bases, with 15 bases sitting between them. CDR3 in amino acids: CASSEGSGGDQPQHF. CDR3 bases: TGTGCCAGCAGCGAGGGGTCGGGGGGCGATCAGCCCCAGCATTTT.

A remark on this clone: Other DNA sequences within the sample encode an identical CDR3. This chain joins TRBV27 and TRBJ2-7, with unresolved D. CDR3 length equals 13 residues. Germline V lookup: CDR1 MNHEY, CDR2 SMNVEV (reference sequence). V dropped 2 bases and J dropped 4 bases, with 9 bases sitting between them. The CDR3 spells CASSLGATYEQYF. CDR3 sequence (DNA): TGTGCCAGCAGTTTAGGCGCCACGTACGAGCAGTACTTC.

The chain is built from TRBV9 and TRBJ2-3; D assignment may be TRBD1 or TRBD2 (5 bases each). The length of the CDR3 is 18 residues. Trimming shortened V by 4 bases and J by 1 base, and 22 bases separated the two germline ends. CDR1 and CDR2 from the germline V gene are SGDLS and YYNGEE. The CDR3 bases are TGTGCCAGCAGCCCTTCCCTGGGAGCAGGGATTCGCACAGATACGCAGTATTTT. As protein: CASSPSLGAGIRTDTQYF.

V usage is TRBV14 and J usage is TRBJ2-1; D might be TRBD2 (6 bases). V gave up 7 bases and J gave up 8 bases, with 15 bases separating them. Germline V CDR1 and CDR2: SGHDN, FVKESK. The CDR3 covers 13 residues. The DNA for the CDR3 is TGTGCCAGCACAGGAGGGATAGTCGATGAGCAGTTCTTC. Amino acids: CASTGGIVDEQFF.